Listed below are T cell receptor beta chains from one sample, sequenced in a study of blood T cell repertoires in COVID-19. TCRdb keeps only in-frame clones here, not all; method: immunoSEQ multiplex PCR. In the table there are about 170,000 clones, around four fifths of which are singletons. The sequenced sample was peripheral blood. All receptors come from a woman at least 80 years old with COVID-19, enrolled during active disease. Each CDR3 is given with its conserved first and last residue. The D gene is left open where the match is weak. Clone size is given for some rows only: seen once, a few or many times, or a class if the clone is expanded.

cdr3_length j_call clone_size d_call v_call cdr3_aa
14 TRBJ1-3 NA NA TRBV6-6 CASSPLESGNTIYF
16 TRBJ1-2 NA NA TRBV7-2 CASSLAVHWGDYGYTF
16 TRBJ2-1 NA TRBD2 TRBV3-1/TRBV3-2 CASSPVSREGRNEQFF
12 TRBJ2-1 NA TRBD1 TRBV12-3/TRBV12-4 CASTQGAGEQFF
14 TRBJ1-5 NA NA TRBV27 CASSLEGWSQPQHF
17 TRBJ1-5 NA NA TRBV4-1 CASSQDLGTQGHQPQHF
13 TRBJ2-3 NA NA TRBV7-3 CASSSRPLDTQYF
13 TRBJ1-1 NA TRBD1 TRBV30 CAWSRDRDTEAFF
17 TRBJ2-3 NA NA TRBV5-1 CASSLGQGHSGADTQYF
15 TRBJ2-3 once NA TRBV7-2 CASSPLGPSTDTQYF
13 TRBJ2-7 NA NA TRBV28 CASSQIITYEQYF
14 TRBJ2-1 once NA TRBV19 CASSPPEGDFEQFF
15 TRBJ2-1 NA NA TRBV7-3 CASSLSAGTYNEQFF
15 TRBJ2-7 NA TRBD2 TRBV5-5 CASSLVGAGGYEQYF
15 TRBJ2-5 NA TRBD2 TRBV3-1/TRBV3-2 CASSLGLAGQETQYF
15 TRBJ1-5 NA NA TRBV7-8 CASSSRDTSNQPQHF
11 TRBJ2-3 NA NA TRBV6-2/TRBV6-3 CASSQSPRQYF
15 TRBJ2-7 NA NA TRBV2 CASSVTGFPPNEQYF
12 TRBJ1-1 NA NA TRBV5-4 CASATGNTEAFF
17 TRBJ2-5 NA TRBD2 TRBV4-2 CASSHVLAGGMGETQYF
13 TRBJ2-7 NA NA TRBV6-2/TRBV6-3 CASSRQSSYEQYF
17 TRBJ2-2 NA TRBD2 TRBV4-3 CASSRASGGADTGELFF
15 TRBJ2-3 NA TRBD1 TRBV29-1 CSVPGQGIFTDTQYF
12 TRBJ1-4 NA NA TRBV6-6 CASSAHNEKLFF
15 TRBJ2-3 NA TRBD2 TRBV2 CASSRLAGSTDTQYF
15 TRBJ2-7 NA TRBD2 TRBV3-1/TRBV3-2 CASSPPGLAGYEQYF
14 TRBJ2-3 NA TRBD1 TRBV29-1 CSVDGTENTDTQYF
17 TRBJ2-5 NA TRBD2 TRBV11-3 CASSSSRTSGGTETQYF
16 TRBJ2-1 NA TRBD2 TRBV19 CASTTSGTSGYNEQFF
13 TRBJ1-1 NA NA TRBV18 CASSAQGWTEAFF
17 TRBJ1-6 NA NA TRBV19 CASSIGGGHMDNSPLHF
15 TRBJ1-6 NA NA TRBV5-4 CASSLRGVDNSPLHF
14 TRBJ2-7 NA NA TRBV5-1 CASSLARGDYEQYF
13 TRBJ1-5 NA NA TRBV6-4 CASSEGARQPQHF
17 TRBJ1-1 NA NA TRBV7-9 CASSTFLARGRNTEAFF
16 TRBJ1-2 NA NA TRBV7-9 CASSFHVGGSNYGYTF
15 TRBJ2-1 NA TRBD2 TRBV2 CASIRGLAEGVEQFF